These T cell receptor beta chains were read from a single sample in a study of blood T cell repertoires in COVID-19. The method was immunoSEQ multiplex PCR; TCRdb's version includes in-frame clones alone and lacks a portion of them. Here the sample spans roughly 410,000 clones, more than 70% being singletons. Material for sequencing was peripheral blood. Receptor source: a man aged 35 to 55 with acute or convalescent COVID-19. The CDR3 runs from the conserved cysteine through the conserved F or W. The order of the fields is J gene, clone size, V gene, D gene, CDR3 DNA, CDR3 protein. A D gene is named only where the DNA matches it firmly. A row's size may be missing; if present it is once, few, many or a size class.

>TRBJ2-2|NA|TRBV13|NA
TGTGCCAGCAGCCCTCCGGGAACCGGGGAGCTGTTTTTT
CASSPPGTGELFF
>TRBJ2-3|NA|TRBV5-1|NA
TGCGCCAGCAGCAGTGAAGTGCTAATGGGCACAGATACGCAGTATTTT
CASSSEVLMGTDTQYF
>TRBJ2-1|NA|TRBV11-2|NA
TGTGCCAGCAGCTTAGTCTCCCGAGCCTACAATGAGCAGTTCTTC
CASSLVSRAYNEQFF
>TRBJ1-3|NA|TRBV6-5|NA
TGTGCCAGCTATTCAGGGTTTTCCTCTGGAAACACCATATATTTT
CASYSGFSSGNTIYF
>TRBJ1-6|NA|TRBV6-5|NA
TGTGCCAGCAGGGCCGGAGGACATTCACCCCTCCACTTT
CASRAGGHSPLHF
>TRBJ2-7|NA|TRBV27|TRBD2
TGTGCCAGCAGTTTATCCGGCTCCGGACTAGCGGGAGAGGGCGAGCAGTACTTC
CASSLSGSGLAGEGEQYF
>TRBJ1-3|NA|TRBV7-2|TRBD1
TGTGCCAGCACTCCAACCTCGACAGGGGTAACGACCGGAAACACCATATATTTT
CASTPTSTGVTTGNTIYF
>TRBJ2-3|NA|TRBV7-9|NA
TGTGCCAGCAGCCGTGGGGGGGCGAGCACAGATACGCAGTATTTT
CASSRGGASTDTQYF
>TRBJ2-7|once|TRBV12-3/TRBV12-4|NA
TGTGCCAGCAGTTTCGCAGGGCCCCACGAGCAGTACTTC
CASSFAGPHEQYF
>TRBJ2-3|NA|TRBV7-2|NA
TGTGCCAGCAGCTTCTGGGGCGAAAGAGATACGCAGTATTTT
CASSFWGERDTQYF
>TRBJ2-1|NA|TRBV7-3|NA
TGTGCCAGCAGCTTATGGAGCGGCGCCTACAATGAGCAGTTCTTC
CASSLWSGAYNEQFF
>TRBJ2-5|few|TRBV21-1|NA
TGTGCCAGCAGCAAAGAGCGGCAAGAGACCCAGTACTTC
CASSKERQETQYF
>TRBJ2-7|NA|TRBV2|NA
TGTGCCAGCATTGCGCTGTCCTACGAGCAGTACTTC
CASIALSYEQYF
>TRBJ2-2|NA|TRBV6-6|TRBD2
TGTGCCAGCAGTCAGGGACTAGCCGGCGGCTATAGTGGCGGGGAGCTGTTTTTT
CASSQGLAGGYSGGELFF
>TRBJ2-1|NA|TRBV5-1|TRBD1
TGCGCCAGCAGCTCCCCCCCGGGGACAGGCTACAATGAGCAGTTCTTC
CASSSPPGTGYNEQFF
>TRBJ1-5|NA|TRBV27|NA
TGTGCCAGCAGCCGACAGAACAATCAGCCCCAGCATTTT
CASSRQNNQPQHF
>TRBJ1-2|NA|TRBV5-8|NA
TGTGCCAGCACCCCCTGGGGCAGCCCTATCTATGGCTACACCTTC
CASTPWGSPIYGYTF
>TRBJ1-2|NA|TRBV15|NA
TGTGCCACCAGCAGAGGACAGCAAAACTATGGCTACACCTTC
CATSRGQQNYGYTF
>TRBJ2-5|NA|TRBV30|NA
TGTGCCTGGAGTGACCCTGGAGGGACCCAGTACTTC
CAWSDPGGTQYF
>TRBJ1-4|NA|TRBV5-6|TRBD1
TGTGCCAGCAGCTTGGGAGGGACAGGGATCCCTAATGAAAAACTGTTTTTT
CASSLGGTGIPNEKLFF
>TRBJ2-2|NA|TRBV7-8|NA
TGTGCCAGCAGCTTACGGGGTAATCCTTCCGGGGAGCTGTTTTTT
CASSLRGNPSGELFF
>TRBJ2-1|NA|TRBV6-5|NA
TGTGCCAGCAGTTATTTGGCGACTACGGGGCAGTTCTTC
CASSYLATTGQFF
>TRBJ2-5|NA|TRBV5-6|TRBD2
TGTGCCAGCAGCTTGGTGGCTAGCGGGGAGACCCAGTACTTC
CASSLVASGETQYF
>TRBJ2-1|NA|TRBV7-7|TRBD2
TGTGCTAGCAGCCGAGCGATAGCGGGACACCCGAGCTCCTACAATGAGCAGTTCTTC
CASSRAIAGHPSSYNEQFF
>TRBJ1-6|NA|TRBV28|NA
TGTGCCAGCAGTTTACGAGAAGTGGACGTTTGGACAGCCTATAATTCACCCCTCCACTTT
CASSLREVDVWTAYNSPLHF
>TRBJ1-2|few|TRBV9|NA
TGTGCCAGCAGCGCGGCGGACACTAACTATGGCTACACCTTC
CASSAADTNYGYTF
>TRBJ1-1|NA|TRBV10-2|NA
TGCGCCAGCAGTGAGTCAGTCGGTGAAGCTTTCTTT
CASSESVGEAFF
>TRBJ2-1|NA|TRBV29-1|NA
TGCAGCGTTGATAGGGGGGGTGGAGATGAGCAGTTCTTC
CSVDRGGGDEQFF
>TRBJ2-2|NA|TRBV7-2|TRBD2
TGTGCCAGCAGCATGAGGACTAGCGGGGGGGTCACCGGGGAGCTGTTTTTT
CASSMRTSGGVTGELFF
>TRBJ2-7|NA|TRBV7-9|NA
TGTGCCAGCAGCCCAGGGTACGAGCAGTACTTC
CASSPGYEQYF
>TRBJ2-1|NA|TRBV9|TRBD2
TGTGCCAGCAGCGTCGGGACAAACGGGAGGGCCGGGAATGAGCAGTTCTTC
CASSVGTNGRAGNEQFF
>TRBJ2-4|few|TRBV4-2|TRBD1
TGTGCCAGCAGCCAAGAACAGGGGCGGAACATTCAGTACTTC
CASSQEQGRNIQYF
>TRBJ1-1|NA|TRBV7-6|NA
TGTGCCAGCAGCCGATCACAGGGTACTGAAGCTTTCTTT
CASSRSQGTEAFF
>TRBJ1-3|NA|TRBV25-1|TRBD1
TGTGCCAGCAGTGAATCGACAGGGGGGACAACTGGAAACACCATATATTTT
CASSESTGGTTGNTIYF
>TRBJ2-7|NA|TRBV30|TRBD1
TGTGCCTGGAGTGTAGGCTTGGGACAGATCTACGAGCAGTACTTC
CAWSVGLGQIYEQYF
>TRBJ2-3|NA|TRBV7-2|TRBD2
TGTGCCAGCAGCCACCCCGGACTAGCGGGGGGCCCTAGCACAGATACGCAGTATTTT
CASSHPGLAGGPSTDTQYF
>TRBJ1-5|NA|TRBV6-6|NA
TGTGCCAGCAGTTACTCTGGGGCGGATCAGCCCCAGCATTTT
CASSYSGADQPQHF
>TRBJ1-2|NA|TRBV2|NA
TGTGCCAGCAGTGTGGCAGGGACAAACTATGGCTACACCTTC
CASSVAGTNYGYTF
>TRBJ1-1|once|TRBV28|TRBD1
TGTGCCAGCAGTCAAAACGACAGGGTTGGTGAAGCTTTCTTT
CASSQNDRVGEAFF
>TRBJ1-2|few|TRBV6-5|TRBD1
TGTGCCAGCAGTTCCGGGACAGGGAATGGCTACACCTTC
CASSSGTGNGYTF
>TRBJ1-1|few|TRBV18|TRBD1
TGTGCCAGCTCACCCTTGGACAGGGCACTAGCTTTCTTT
CASSPLDRALAFF
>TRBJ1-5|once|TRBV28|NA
TGTGCCAGCAGTTTCCTGGGGCTTTCCGGGACACCACAGCCCCAGCATTTT
CASSFLGLSGTPQPQHF
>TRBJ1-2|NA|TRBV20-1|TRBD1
TGCAGTGTACAGGGGAACTATGGCTACACCTTC
CSVQGNYGYTF
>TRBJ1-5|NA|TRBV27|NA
TGTGCCAGCAGTTCGTGGACAGATAGCAATCAGCCCCAGCATTTT
CASSSWTDSNQPQHF
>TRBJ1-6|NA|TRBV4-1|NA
TGCGCCAGCAGCCAAGACGAACGGGGGAGTAAATCCTATAATTCACCCCTCCACTTT
CASSQDERGSKSYNSPLHF
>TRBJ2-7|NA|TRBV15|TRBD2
TGTGCCACCAGCAGGGGACTAGCGGGATTACAGTACGAGCAGTACTTC
CATSRGLAGLQYEQYF
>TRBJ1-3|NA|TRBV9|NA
TGTGCCAGCAGCGCGGGGACTGCTGGAAACACCATATATTTT
CASSAGTAGNTIYF
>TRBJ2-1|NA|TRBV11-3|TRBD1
TGTGCCAGCAGCTTAGTGGGACAGGGGTATGAGCAGTTCTTC
CASSLVGQGYEQFF
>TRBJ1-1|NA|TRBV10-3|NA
TGTGCCATCAGTGAGACGACAGGATACACTGAAGCTTTCTTT
CAISETTGYTEAFF
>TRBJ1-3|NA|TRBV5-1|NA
TGCGCCAGCAGCTCGGGACACCCAAGCTCTGGAAACACCATATATTTT
CASSSGHPSSGNTIYF